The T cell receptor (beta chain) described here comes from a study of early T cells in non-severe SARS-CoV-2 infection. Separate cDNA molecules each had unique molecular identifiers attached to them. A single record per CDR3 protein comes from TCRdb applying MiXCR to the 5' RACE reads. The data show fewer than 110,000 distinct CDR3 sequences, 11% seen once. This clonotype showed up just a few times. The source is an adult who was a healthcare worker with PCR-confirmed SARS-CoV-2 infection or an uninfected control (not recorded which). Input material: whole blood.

CDR3 sequence (DNA): TGTGCCAGCAGCTCCCCCAGGATCTCCTACGAGCAGTACTTC. It translates to CASSSPRISYEQYF. This chain links TRBV7-6 with TRBJ2-7; D is uncertain. The germline V gene has CDR1 SGHVS and CDR2 FNYEAQ. Trimming stripped 4 bases from V and 0 bases from J, with 10 bases between. This CDR3 has 14 residues.